The 23 T cell receptor beta chains below were found in one sample sequenced in a study of blood T cell repertoires in COVID-19. This table comes from immunoSEQ multiplex PCR, and its TCRdb copy is limited to in-frame clones, with some not included. Among 150,000 or so clones listed, roughly nine tenths were seen once. Sequencing was carried out using peripheral blood. The receptors stem from a man aged 18 to 35 with COVID-19, enrolled during active disease.

The genes are TRBV7-8 and TRBJ2-2, with 7 bases identical to TRBD2. The CDR3 spans 16 residues. Germline CDR1 reads SGHVS; CDR2 reads FQNEAQ. V was clipped by 5 bases and J by 2 bases; unmatched bases: 8. CDR3: CASSGLVRANTGELFF. For the CDR3, the DNA is TGTGCCAGCAGCGGACTAGTTAGGGCCAACACCGGGGAGCTGTTTTTT.

V usage is TRBV19 and J usage is TRBJ2-2; 7 bases match TRBD2. This CDR3 has 16 residues. Germline assignment: CDR1 LNHDA and CDR2 SQIVND (reference sequence). V dropped 0 bases and J dropped 3; count of bases not matched to a gene: 4. Here the CDR3 DNA reads TGTGCCAGTAGTATAGAGGGCGGGGGATACACCGGGGAGCTGTTTTTT. This translates into CASSIEGGGYTGELFF.

The chain recombines TRBV9 with TRBJ2-7, with a possible D match to TRBD1 (6 bases). The CDR3 is 15 residues long. Deletions cut 0 bases from V and 1 base from J, with 11 bases between. Germline lookup yields CDR1 SGDLS and CDR2 YYNGEE. CDR3 in DNA: TGTGCCAGCAGCGTAGGGGCAGGGGTATCCTACGAGCAGTACTTC. Its protein is CASSVGAGVSYEQYF.

The chain joins TRBV24-1 to TRBJ2-7; D unclear. The CDR3 consists of 14 residues. V shed 3 bases and J shed 3 bases, with 11 bases lying between them. CDR1 is KGHDR and CDR2 is SFDVKD in the germline V gene. CDR3 sequence: CATSDVDGDYEQYF. For the CDR3, the DNA is TGTGCCACCAGTGATGTAGACGGAGACTACGAGCAGTACTTC.

This rearrangement joins TRBV30 to TRBJ2-7; TRBD2 might be the D (5 bases). Trimming took off 5 bases at V and 3 bases at J, with 11 bases between the two ends. Germline CDR1 is GTSNPN and CDR2 is SVGIG (reference sequence). This CDR3 is 12 amino acids long. The CDR3 spells CAWSGISYEQYF. The CDR3 DNA reads TGTGCCTGGTCGGGGATTAGCTACGAGCAGTACTTC. Together with reference TRBV30 and TRBJ2-7, the CDR3 gives the full variable domain: SQTIHQWPATLVQPVGSPLSLECTVEGTSNPNLYWYRQAAGRGLQLLFYSVGIGQISSEVPQNLSASRPQDRQFILSSKKLLLSDSGFYLCAWSGISYEQYFGPGTRLTVT.

The V call is TRBV2, the J call TRBJ1-2; 7 bases fit TRBD1. CDR3 size: 12 residues. CDR1 is SNHLY, CDR2 FYNNEI, per germline. After removal of 7 bases from V and 3 bases from J, the junction contained 2 bases not matched to a gene. In DNA form, the CDR3 reads TGTGCCAGCACCGGGACAGACTATGGCTACACCTTC. Its translation: CASTGTDYGYTF. Full variable domain (missing parts from reference TRBV2 and TRBJ1-2): EPEVTQTPSHQVTQMGQEVILRCVPISNHLYFYWYRQILGQKVEFLVSFYNNEISEKSEIFDDQFSVERPDGSNFTLKIRSTKLEDSAMYFCASTGTDYGYTFGSGTRLTVV.

The rearrangement joins TRBV6-2 or TRBV6-3 to TRBJ2-1; TRBD1 matches at 7 bases. J gave up 12 bases and V 0 bases, and 14 bases lay outside the gene matches. CDR1 is MNHEY, CDR2 SVGEGT, per germline. This CDR3 contains 16 residues. The CDR3 spells CASSYSTGVYNWGQFF. The CDR3 coding sequence is TGTGCCAGCAGTTACTCTACAGGGGTCTACAATTGGGGGCAGTTCTTC.

This sequence joins TRBV5-8 and TRBJ1-1; D might be TRBD1 (6 bases). The CDR3 extends over 13 amino acids. Germline V lookup: CDR1 SGHTS, CDR2 YDEGEE. V lost 4 bases, J lost 4 bases, and 11 bases lay in between. The CDR3 coding sequence is TGTGCCAGCAGCATCAGGGGACCCACTGAAGCTTTCTTT. The encoded protein is CASSIRGPTEAFF.

Written as DNA, the CDR3 is TGTGTTTCTCGGGGGGTCAAAAACATTCAGTACTTC. Protein sequence: CVSRGVKNIQYF. The chain carries TRBV2 and TRBJ2-4, with TRBD2 identical over 7 bases. The CDR3 is 12 amino acids. Germline CDR1 and CDR2: SNHLY and FYNNEI. The entire variable domain, with the rest obtained from reference TRBV2 and TRBJ2-4, is as follows: EPEVTQTPSHQVTQMGQEVILRCVPISNHLYFYWYRQILGQKVEFLVSFYNNEISEKSEIFDDQFSVERPDGSNFTLKIRSTKLEDSAMYFCVSRGVKNIQYFGAGTRLSVL.

CDR3 DNA: TGTGCCAGCAGCTTAGTTGGGACAGGGGGAAGTCAGCCCCAGCATTTT. This gives the protein CASSLVGTGGSQPQHF. The rearrangement uses TRBV7-2 and TRBJ1-5; TRBD1 aligns across 11 bases. V gave up 1 base and J gave up 6 bases; unmatched junction bases: 5. CDR1 SGHTA and CDR2 FQGNSA come from the germline V gene. This CDR3 region has 16 residues.

Only one count was recorded for this clone. V is TRBV6-2 or TRBV6-3 and J is TRBJ2-1, with 15 positions matching TRBD2. CDR3 length: 15 amino acids. From germline, CDR1 is MNHEY and CDR2 SVGEGT. The junction had 3 bases not matched to a gene; V was cut back by 6 bases and J by 6 bases. The CDR3 nucleotides are TGTGCCAGCAGCCCGGGACTAGCGGGGGGCAATGAGCAGTTCTTC. It is translated as CASSPGLAGGNEQFF.

The chain is built from TRBV18 and TRBJ2-5, with D possibly matching TRBD1 (5 bases). Trimming removed 3 bases from V and 3 bases from J, with 20 bases in between. Germline CDR1 KGHSH, CDR2 LQKENI. This CDR3 has 17 residues. The CDR3 loop reads CASSPTLWQGGEETQYF. In DNA form, the CDR3 reads TGTGCCAGCTCACCTACCTTATGGCAGGGCGGTGAAGAGACCCAGTACTTC.

This clone was recorded a few times. V is TRBV27 and J is TRBJ2-2; TRBD2 agrees at 15 bases. Per germline, CDR1 MNHEY and CDR2 SMNVEV (reference sequence). The J segment lost 5 bases and the V segment lost 5 bases, leaving 3 bases of the junction unmatched. CDR3 length: 16 residues. The DNA of the CDR3 is TGTGCCAGCAGTCCGGGACTAGCGGGAGGTACCGGGGAGCTGTTTTTT. Amino acid sequence: CASSPGLAGGTGELFF.

The chain uses TRBV28 and TRBJ2-7; 7 positions match TRBD1. Per the germline V gene, CDR1 is MDHEN and CDR2 is SYDVKM. The CDR3 runs 16 residues. The ends lost 5 bases at V and 2 bases at J; junction bases unmatched: 12. Here the CDR3 reads CASSTAVRDRTYEQYF. The CDR3 DNA follows: TGTGCCAGCAGTACGGCGGTAAGGGACAGAACCTACGAGCAGTACTTC.

The V gene is TRBV5-4, the J gene TRBJ1-2; perhaps TRBD1 as D (5 bases). The CDR3 sequence is 14 residues long. V shed 4 bases and J shed 2 bases, with 12 bases lying between them. The germline V gene encodes CDR1 SGHNT and CDR2 YYREEE (reference sequence). The CDR3 region has the DNA TGTGCCAGCAGCCGGGGGACTTCCAACTATGGCTACACCTTC. Its protein product is CASSRGTSNYGYTF.

The V call is TRBV7-2, the J call TRBJ2-1; D ambiguous. Germline V gene sequence: CDR1 SGHTA, CDR2 FQGNSA. The CDR3 covers 14 residues. V was shortened by 1 base and J by 3 bases, with 7 bases between the two germline ends. The CDR3 sequence: CASSLGASYNEQFF. CDR3 in DNA: TGTGCCAGCAGCTTAGGGGCAAGCTACAATGAGCAGTTCTTC.

The rearrangement links TRBV6-5 to TRBJ2-1; D might be TRBD2 (5 bases). Germline V gene sequence: CDR1 MNHEY, CDR2 SVGAGI. Trimming took off 8 bases at V and 4 bases at J, with 15 bases between the two ends. This CDR3 contains 14 residues. The CDR3 coding sequence is TGTGCCAGCTCACTAGAATATGGGTACAATGAGCAGTTCTTC. Amino acids: CASSLEYGYNEQFF.

The chain joins TRBV28 to TRBJ1-5; 7 nucleotides line up with TRBD1. J lost 2 bases, V lost 6 bases, and 4 bases had no gene match. CDR3 length equals 14 residues. The germline V gene has CDR1 MDHEN and CDR2 SYDVKM. The CDR3: CASRKGQRNQPQHF. In DNA form, the CDR3 reads TGTGCCAGCAGAAAGGGACAGCGCAATCAGCCCCAGCATTTT.

This clone was recorded only once. The chain has TRBV3-1 (or the pseudogene TRBV3-2) and TRBJ2-5; 8 bases agree with TRBD2. Germline V lookup: CDR1 LGHDT, CDR2 YNNKEL (reference sequence). The J segment lost 0 bases and the V segment lost 3 bases, leaving 9 bases of the junction unmatched. This CDR3 has 17 amino acids. This CDR3 is CASSHGRGSRYQETQYF. As DNA, the CDR3 is TGTGCCAGCAGCCACGGGAGGGGTTCGCGGTACCAAGAGACCCAGTACTTC.

This clone was seen a single time. This chain joins TRBV15 and TRBJ2-7; 8 bases fit TRBD2. Germline trimming cut 0 bases from V and 6 bases from J; bases unmatched to any gene: 7. Germline V gene lookup returns CDR1 LNHNV and CDR2 YYDKDF (reference sequence). The CDR3 spans 15 residues. The CDR3 nucleotides are TGTGCCACCAGCAGAGATCGAGGACTAGCTGGCGAGCAGTACTTC. It specifies CATSRDRGLAGEQYF.

The chain has TRBV9 and TRBJ2-5; D possibly corresponds to TRBD2 (6 bases). Germline CDR1 reads SGDLS; CDR2 reads YYNGEE. Trimming took 4 bases from V and 5 from J, leaving 18 bases between them. The CDR3 is 15 residues long. The CDR3: CASSPDYLKLETQYF. The CDR3 DNA follows: TGTGCCAGCAGCCCGGACTACCTAAAGCTGGAGACCCAGTACTTC.

The chain combines TRBV29-1 with TRBJ1-2; 7 bases agree with TRBD1. Germline-derived CDR1 and CDR2 are SQVTM and ANQGSEA. V was clipped by 7 bases and J by 10 bases; unmatched bases: 12. CDR3 length equals 12 residues. The CDR3 nucleotides read TGCAGCGGGCAGGGGGATCTTACTGACTACACCTTC. This translates into CSGQGDLTDYTF. Full variable domain (remainder filled in from reference TRBV29-1 and TRBJ1-2): SAVISQKPSRDICQRGTSLTIQCQVDSQVTMMFWYRQQPGQSLTLIATANQGSEATYESGFVIDKFPISRPNLTFSTLTVSNMSPEDSSIYLCSGQGDLTDYTFGSGTRLTVV.

The rearrangement joins TRBV11-2 to TRBJ1-3, with 7 bases aligning to TRBD1. Germline-derived CDR1 and CDR2 are SGHAT and FQNNGV. V trimming: 5 bases; J trimming: 0 bases; junction bases outside the gene matches: 10. The CDR3 length is 17 residues. The CDR3: CASSVVGTAISGNTIYF. Here the CDR3 DNA reads TGTGCCAGCAGCGTAGTCGGGACAGCGATCTCTGGAAACACCATATATTTT. The whole variable domain, filled in from reference TRBV11-2 and TRBJ1-3, reads EAGVAQSPRYKIIEKRQSVAFWCNPISGHATLYWYQQILGQGPKLLIQFQNNGVVDDSQLPKDRFSAERLKGVDSTLKIQPAKLEDSAVYLCASSVVGTAISGNTIYFGEGSWLTVV.